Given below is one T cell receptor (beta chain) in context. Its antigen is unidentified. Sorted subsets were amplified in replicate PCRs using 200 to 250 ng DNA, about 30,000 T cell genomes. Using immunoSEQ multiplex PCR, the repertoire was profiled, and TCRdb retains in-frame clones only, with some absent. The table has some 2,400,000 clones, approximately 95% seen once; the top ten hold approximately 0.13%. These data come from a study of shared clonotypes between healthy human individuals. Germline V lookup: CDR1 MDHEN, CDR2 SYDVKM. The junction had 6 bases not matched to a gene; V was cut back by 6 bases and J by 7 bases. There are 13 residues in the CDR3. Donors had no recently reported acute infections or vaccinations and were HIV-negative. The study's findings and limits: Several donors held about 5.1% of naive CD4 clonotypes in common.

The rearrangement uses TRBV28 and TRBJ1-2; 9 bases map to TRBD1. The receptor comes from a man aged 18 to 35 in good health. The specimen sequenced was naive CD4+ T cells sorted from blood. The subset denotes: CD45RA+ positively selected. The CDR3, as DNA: TGTGCCAGCAGGAGTGGACAGGGGAGTGGCTACACCTTC. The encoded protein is CASRSGQGSGYTF.